This T cell receptor beta chain was observed in a study of Ad26.COV2.S vaccination and SARS-CoV-2 variants. As for treatment: approximately 18 received Ad26.COV2.S at low or high dose, single or two shots; roughly five received placebo; per-sample allocation not given. After the first vaccine or placebo injection, samples were drawn on day 63. V shed 4 bases and J shed 7 bases, with 20 bases lying between them. The CDR3 length is 16 residues. CDR1 and CDR2 (germline): SGHVS, FQNEAQ. The method was immunoSEQ multiplex PCR; TCRdb's version includes in-frame clones alone and lacks a portion of them. The table records more than 300,000 clones, about 86% of them present only once. This clone was recorded a few times.

J is TRBJ2-1 and V is TRBV7-8, with D perhaps matching TRBD1 (5 bases). The specimen was peripheral blood, collected in a trial of Ad26.COV2.S vaccine versus placebo. The source is a person aged 18-65 years who received the Ad26.COV2.S COVID-19 vaccine or a placebo. CDR3 sequence (DNA): TGTGCCAGCAGCTACAGCGTGGGCACAGGAGAGAATGAGCAGTTCTTC. It translates to CASSYSVGTGENEQFF. Full variable domain (remainder filled in from reference TRBV7-8 and TRBJ2-1): GAGVSQSPRYKVAKRGQDVALRCDPISGHVSLFWYQQALGQGPEFLTYFQNEAQLDKSGLPSDRFFAERPEGSVSTLKIQRTQQEDSAVYLCASSYSVGTGENEQFFGPGTRLTVL.